The next 8 T cell receptor beta chains were all read from a single sample in a study of identical twins. TCRdb reprocessed the 5' RACE reads with MiXCR, giving one entry per CDR3 protein. The sample lists around 1.7 million distinct CDR3 sequences, less than 35% occurring once. Sequenced input: cord blood. The source of these receptors is a newborn girl in good health.

This clonotype was seen a few times. The chain carries TRBV12-3 or TRBV12-4 and TRBJ1-2; tentative D call: TRBD1 (5 bases). Trimming removed 6 bases from V and 4 bases from J, with 12 bases in between. There are 13 residues in the CDR3. The CDR3 DNA is TGTGCCAGCAGGCTAACAGGCCCCTATGGCTACACCTTC. Its protein product is CASRLTGPYGYTF.

This clonotype was counted a few times. V gene TRBV7-8 combines with J gene TRBJ2-3; TRBD1 agrees at 12 bases. Germline trimming cut 1 base from V and 7 bases from J; bases unmatched to any gene: 12. The CDR3 is 18 amino acids. CDR1 and CDR2 from the germline V gene are SGHVS and FQNEAQ. CDR3: CASSLVRGQGAFMNTQYF. The CDR3 DNA reads TGTGCCAGCAGCTTAGTCCGGGGACAGGGGGCCTTTATGAATACGCAGTATTTT.

This clonotype was seen many times. The chain combines TRBV7-2 with TRBJ2-1; 8 bases are shared with TRBD2. This CDR3 is built from 15 residues. CDR1 and CDR2 from the germline V gene are SGHTA and FQGNSA. The ends lost 1 base at V and 5 bases at J; junction bases unmatched: 4. This CDR3 reads CASSLVTSGHNEQFF. Written as DNA, the CDR3 is TGTGCCAGCAGCTTAGTCACTAGCGGCCACAATGAGCAGTTCTTC.

This clonotype has just a few counts. This chain connects TRBV10-3 to TRBJ2-3; 8 bases fit TRBD1. V was pared by 6 bases and J by 6 bases, with 8 bases of the junction left unmatched. This CDR3 has 14 residues. Germline loops: CDR1 ENHRY, CDR2 SYGVKD. The DNA for the CDR3 is TGTGCCATCAGCGCCCAGACAGGGGTCGATACGCAGTATTTT. This gives the protein CAISAQTGVDTQYF.

This clonotype was seen more than once but under ten times. The CDR3 spells CASAKPGTSGYNEQFF. The DNA for the CDR3 is TGTGCCAGCGCGAAACCCGGGACTAGCGGCTACAATGAGCAGTTCTTC. The chain uses TRBV25-1 and TRBJ2-1; TRBD2 matches 11 bases. This CDR3 spans 16 amino acids. Germline V CDR1 and CDR2: MGHDK, SYGVNS. The trim removed 8 bases at V and 3 bases at J, leaving 9 bases unmatched.

The V call is TRBV28, the J call TRBJ2-1; 9 positions agree with TRBD1. Germline CDR1 MDHEN, CDR2 SYDVKM. The J segment lost 4 bases and the V segment lost 7 bases, leaving 11 bases of the junction unmatched. This CDR3 region has 16 residues. CDR3 residues: CASTPQGARHYNEQFF. As DNA, the CDR3 is TGTGCCAGCACACCACAGGGGGCGCGACATTACAATGAGCAGTTCTTC.

This rearrangement joins TRBV2 to TRBJ1-2; D not certain. Germline values: CDR1 SNHLY, CDR2 FYNNEI. V lost 7 bases, J lost 6 bases, and 15 bases lay in between. This CDR3 has 13 residues. The CDR3 protein is CASNTNVPNGYTF. The DNA for the CDR3 is TGTGCCAGCAATACCAATGTCCCAAATGGCTACACCTTC.

This chain connects TRBV5-1 to TRBJ2-4, with 7 bases lining up with TRBD2. V shed 4 bases, J shed 6 bases, and the junction held 7 bases outside the gene matches. The germline gives CDR1 SGHRS, CDR2 YFSETQ. This CDR3 contains 14 residues. The CDR3 here is CASSLSGKGNIQYF. The CDR3 DNA is TGCGCCAGCAGCCTGAGCGGGAAGGGAAACATTCAGTACTTC.